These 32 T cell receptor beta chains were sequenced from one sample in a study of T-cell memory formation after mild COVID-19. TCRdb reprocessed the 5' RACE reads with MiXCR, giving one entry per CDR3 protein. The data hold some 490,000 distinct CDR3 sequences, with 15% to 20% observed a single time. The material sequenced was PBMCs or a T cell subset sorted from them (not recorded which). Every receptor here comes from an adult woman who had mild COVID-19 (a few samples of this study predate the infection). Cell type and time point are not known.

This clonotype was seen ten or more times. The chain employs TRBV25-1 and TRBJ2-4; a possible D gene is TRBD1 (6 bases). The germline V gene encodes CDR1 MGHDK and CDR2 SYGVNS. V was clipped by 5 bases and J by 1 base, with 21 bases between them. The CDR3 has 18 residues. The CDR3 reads CASSPQSSRGTAKNIQYF. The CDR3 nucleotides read TGTGCCAGCAGTCCTCAGTCCTCCAGGGGCACGGCCAAAAACATTCAGTACTTC.

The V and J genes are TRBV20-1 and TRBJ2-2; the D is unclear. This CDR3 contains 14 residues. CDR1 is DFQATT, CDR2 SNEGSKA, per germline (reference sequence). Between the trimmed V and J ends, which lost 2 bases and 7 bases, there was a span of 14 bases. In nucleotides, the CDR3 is TGCAGTGCTAGATTTCCACTTGGGCGCGGGGAGCTGTTTTTT. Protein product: CSARFPLGRGELFF.

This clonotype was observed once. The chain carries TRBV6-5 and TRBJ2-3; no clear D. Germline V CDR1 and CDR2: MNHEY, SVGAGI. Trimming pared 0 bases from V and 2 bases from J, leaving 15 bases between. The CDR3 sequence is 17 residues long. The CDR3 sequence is CASSYSSFGGTTDTQYF. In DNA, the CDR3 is TGTGCCAGCAGTTACTCGAGTTTTGGCGGAACCACAGATACGCAGTATTTT.

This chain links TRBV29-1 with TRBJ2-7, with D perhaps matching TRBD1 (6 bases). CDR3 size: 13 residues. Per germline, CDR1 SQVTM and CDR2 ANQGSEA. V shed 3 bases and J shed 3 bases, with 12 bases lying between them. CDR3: CSVDEGVGYEQYF. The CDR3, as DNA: TGCAGCGTTGATGAGGGGGTTGGCTACGAGCAGTACTTC.

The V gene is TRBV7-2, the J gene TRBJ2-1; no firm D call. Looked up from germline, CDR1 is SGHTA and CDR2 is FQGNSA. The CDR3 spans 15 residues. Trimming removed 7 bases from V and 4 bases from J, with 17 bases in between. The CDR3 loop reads CASTRASTRYNEQFF. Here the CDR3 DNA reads TGTGCCAGCACACGGGCATCGACTCGTTACAATGAGCAGTTCTTC.

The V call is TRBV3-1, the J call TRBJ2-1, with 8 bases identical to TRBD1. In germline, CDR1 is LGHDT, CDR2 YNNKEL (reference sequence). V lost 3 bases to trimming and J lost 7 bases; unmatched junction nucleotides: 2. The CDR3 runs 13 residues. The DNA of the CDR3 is TGTGCCAGCAGCCAGGGACAGGCAAATGAGCAGTTCTTC. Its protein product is CASSQGQANEQFF.

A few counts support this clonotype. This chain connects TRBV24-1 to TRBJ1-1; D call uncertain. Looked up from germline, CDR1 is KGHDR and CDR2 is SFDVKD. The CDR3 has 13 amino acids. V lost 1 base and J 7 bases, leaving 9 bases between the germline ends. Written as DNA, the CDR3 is TGTGCCACCAGTGATTTTGGACGGGGTGAAGCTTTCTTT. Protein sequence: CATSDFGRGEAFF.

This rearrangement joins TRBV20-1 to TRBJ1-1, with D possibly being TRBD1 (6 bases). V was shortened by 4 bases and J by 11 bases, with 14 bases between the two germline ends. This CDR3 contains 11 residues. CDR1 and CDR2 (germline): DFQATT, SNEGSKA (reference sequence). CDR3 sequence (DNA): TGCAGTGCTACCGAGGGGGTTAAGGCTTTCTTT. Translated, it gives CSATEGVKAFF.

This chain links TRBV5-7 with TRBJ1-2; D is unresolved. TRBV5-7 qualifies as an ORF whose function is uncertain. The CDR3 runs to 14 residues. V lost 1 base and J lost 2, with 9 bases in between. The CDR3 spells CASSLWAQNYGYTF. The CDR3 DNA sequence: TGTGCCAGCAGCTTGTGGGCACAGAACTATGGCTACACCTTC.

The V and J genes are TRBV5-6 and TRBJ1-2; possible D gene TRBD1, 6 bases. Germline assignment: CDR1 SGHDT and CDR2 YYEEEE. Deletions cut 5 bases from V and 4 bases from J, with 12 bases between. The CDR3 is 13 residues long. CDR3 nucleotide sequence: TGTGCCAGCAGTCCAACAGGGATCTATGGCTACACCTTC. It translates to CASSPTGIYGYTF.

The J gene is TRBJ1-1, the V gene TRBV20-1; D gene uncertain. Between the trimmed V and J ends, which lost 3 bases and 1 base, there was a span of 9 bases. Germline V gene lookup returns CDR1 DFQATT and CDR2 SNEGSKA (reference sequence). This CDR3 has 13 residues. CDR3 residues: CSASFSGNTEAFF. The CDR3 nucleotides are TGCAGTGCTAGTTTTTCCGGGAACACTGAAGCTTTCTTT.

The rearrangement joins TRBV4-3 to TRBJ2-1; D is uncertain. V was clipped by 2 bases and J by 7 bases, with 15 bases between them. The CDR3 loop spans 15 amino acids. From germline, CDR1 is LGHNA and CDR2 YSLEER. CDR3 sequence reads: CASSQFPGASNEQFF. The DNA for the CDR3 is TGCGCCAGCAGCCAATTCCCCGGCGCCTCGAATGAGCAGTTCTTC.

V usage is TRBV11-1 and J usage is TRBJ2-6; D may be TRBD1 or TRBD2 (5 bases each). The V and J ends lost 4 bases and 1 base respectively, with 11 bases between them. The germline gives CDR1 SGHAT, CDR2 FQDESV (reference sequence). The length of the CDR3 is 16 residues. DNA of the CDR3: TGTGCCAGCAGCTCGGGACGGCTTTCTGGGGCCAACGTCCTGACTTTC. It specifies CASSSGRLSGANVLTF.

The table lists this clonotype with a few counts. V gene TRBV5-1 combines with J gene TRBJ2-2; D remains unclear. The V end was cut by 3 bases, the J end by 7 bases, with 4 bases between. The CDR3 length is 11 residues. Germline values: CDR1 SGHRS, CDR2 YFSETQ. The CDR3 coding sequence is TGCGCCAGCAGCTGGAGCGGGGAGCTGTTTTTT. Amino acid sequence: CASSWSGELFF. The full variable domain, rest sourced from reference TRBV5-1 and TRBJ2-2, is KAGVTQTPRYLIKTRGQQVTLSCSPISGHRSVSWYQQTPGQGLQFLFEYFSETQRNKGNFPGRFSGRQFSNSRSEMNVSTLELGDSALYLCASSWSGELFFGEGSRLTVL.

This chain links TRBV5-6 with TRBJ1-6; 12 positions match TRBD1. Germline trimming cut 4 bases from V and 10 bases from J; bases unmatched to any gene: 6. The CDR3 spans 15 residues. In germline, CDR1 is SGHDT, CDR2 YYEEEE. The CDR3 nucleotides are TGTGCCAGCAGCGTGGGACAGGGGGCGCGATCACCCCTCCACTTT. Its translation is CASSVGQGARSPLHF.

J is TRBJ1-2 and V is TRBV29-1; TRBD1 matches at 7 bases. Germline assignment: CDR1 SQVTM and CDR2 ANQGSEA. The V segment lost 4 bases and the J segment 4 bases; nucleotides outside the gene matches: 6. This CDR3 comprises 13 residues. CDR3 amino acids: CSVGAGDSYGYTF. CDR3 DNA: TGCAGCGTTGGGGCTGGGGACAGCTATGGCTACACCTTC.

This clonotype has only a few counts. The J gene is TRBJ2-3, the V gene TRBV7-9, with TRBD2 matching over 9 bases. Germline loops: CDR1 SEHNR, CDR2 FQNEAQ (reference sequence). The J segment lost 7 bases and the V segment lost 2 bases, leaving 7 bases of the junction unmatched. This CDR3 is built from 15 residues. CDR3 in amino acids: CASSLPGTSFYTQYF. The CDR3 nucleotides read TGTGCCAGCAGCTTACCCGGGACTAGCTTCTATACGCAGTATTTT.

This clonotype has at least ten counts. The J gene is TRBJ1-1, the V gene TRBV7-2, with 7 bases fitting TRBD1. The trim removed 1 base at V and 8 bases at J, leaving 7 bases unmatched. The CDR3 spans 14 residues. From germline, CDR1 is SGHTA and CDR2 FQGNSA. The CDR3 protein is CASSLVVQGQEAFF. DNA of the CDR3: TGTGCCAGCAGCTTAGTGGTACAGGGGCAAGAAGCTTTCTTT.

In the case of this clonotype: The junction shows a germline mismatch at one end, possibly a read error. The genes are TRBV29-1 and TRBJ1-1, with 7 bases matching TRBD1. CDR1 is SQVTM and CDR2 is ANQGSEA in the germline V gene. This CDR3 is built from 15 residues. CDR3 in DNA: TGCAGTGTTGCTGAGGACAGGAACATAAACACTGAAGCTTTCTTT. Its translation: CSVAEDRNINTEAFF.

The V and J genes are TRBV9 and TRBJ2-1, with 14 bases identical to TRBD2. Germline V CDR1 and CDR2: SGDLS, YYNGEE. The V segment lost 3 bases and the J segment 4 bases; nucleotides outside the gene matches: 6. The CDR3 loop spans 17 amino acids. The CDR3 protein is CASSARLAGGLYNEQFF. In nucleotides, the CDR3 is TGTGCCAGCAGCGCCAGACTAGCGGGGGGGTTATACAATGAGCAGTTCTTC.

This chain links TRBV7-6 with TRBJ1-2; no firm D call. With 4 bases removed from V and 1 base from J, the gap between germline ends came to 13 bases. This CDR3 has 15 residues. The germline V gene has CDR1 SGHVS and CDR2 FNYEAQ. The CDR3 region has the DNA TGTGCCAGCAGCTCCTTGGACGGGTTTAACTATGGCTACACCTTC. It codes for CASSSLDGFNYGYTF.

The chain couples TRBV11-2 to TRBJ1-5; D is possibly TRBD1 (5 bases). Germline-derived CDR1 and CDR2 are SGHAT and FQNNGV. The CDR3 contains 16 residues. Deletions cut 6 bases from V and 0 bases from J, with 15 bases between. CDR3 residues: CASRGGGPYSNQPQHF. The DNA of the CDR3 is TGTGCCAGCAGGGGGGGAGGACCGTATAGCAATCAGCCCCAGCATTTT.

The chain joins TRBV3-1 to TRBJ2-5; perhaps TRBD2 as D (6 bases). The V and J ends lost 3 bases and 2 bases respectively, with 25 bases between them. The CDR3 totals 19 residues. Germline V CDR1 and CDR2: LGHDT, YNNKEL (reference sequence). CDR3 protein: CASSHNTAGEDGLQETQYF. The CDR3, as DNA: TGTGCCAGCAGCCACAACACCGCCGGGGAGGATGGCCTGCAAGAGACCCAGTACTTC.

CDR3 residues: CATSSRGEGSNQPQHF. The CDR3 bases are TGTGCCACCAGTTCTCGGGGGGAGGGAAGCAATCAGCCCCAGCATTTT. The V and J genes are TRBV24-1 and TRBJ1-5; D is possibly TRBD1 (5 bases). Deletions cut 6 bases from V and 1 base from J, with 15 bases between. The germline V gene encodes CDR1 KGHDR and CDR2 SFDVKD. This CDR3 comprises 16 residues.

The CDR3: CASSLRRSSYNEQFF. The CDR3 bases are TGTGCCAGCAGCTTGAGGCGGAGCTCCTACAATGAGCAGTTCTTC. The chain uses TRBV5-5 and TRBJ2-1; D call uncertain. From germline, CDR1 is SGHKS and CDR2 YYEKEE (reference sequence). The V end was cut by 1 base, the J end by 0 bases, with 8 bases between. The CDR3 contains 15 residues. Looking up the rest from reference TRBV5-5 and TRBJ2-1 gives the full variable domain: DAGVTQSPTHLIKTRGQQVTLRCSPISGHKSVSWYQQVLGQGPQFIFQYYEKEERGRGNFPDRFSARQFPNYSSELNVNALLLGDSALYLCASSLRRSSYNEQFFGPGTRLTVL.

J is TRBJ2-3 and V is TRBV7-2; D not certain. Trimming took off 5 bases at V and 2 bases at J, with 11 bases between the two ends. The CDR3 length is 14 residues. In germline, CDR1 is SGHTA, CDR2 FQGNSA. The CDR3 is CASSVVVNTDTQYF. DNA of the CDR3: TGTGCCAGCAGCGTCGTAGTAAACACAGATACGCAGTATTTT.

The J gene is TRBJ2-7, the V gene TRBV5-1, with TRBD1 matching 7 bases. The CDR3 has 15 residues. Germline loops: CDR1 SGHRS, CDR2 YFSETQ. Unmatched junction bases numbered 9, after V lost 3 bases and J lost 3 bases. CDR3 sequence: CASSSIPGQNYEQYF. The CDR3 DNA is TGCGCCAGCAGCTCAATCCCGGGACAGAACTACGAGCAGTACTTC.

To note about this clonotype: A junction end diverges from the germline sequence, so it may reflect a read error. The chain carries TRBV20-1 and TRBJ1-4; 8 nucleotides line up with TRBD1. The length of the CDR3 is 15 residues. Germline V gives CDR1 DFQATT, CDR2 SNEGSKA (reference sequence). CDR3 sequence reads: CSAREDRGEGEKLIF. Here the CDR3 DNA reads TGCAGTGCTAGAGAAGACAGGGGCGAGGGCGAAAAACTGATTTTT.

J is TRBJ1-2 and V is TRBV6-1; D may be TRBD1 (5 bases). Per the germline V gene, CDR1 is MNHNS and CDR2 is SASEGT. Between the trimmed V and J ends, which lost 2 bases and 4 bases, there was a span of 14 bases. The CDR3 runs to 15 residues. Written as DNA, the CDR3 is TGTGCCAGCAGTGAAAGAAATCGGGACCTCTATGGCTACACCTTC. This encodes CASSERNRDLYGYTF.

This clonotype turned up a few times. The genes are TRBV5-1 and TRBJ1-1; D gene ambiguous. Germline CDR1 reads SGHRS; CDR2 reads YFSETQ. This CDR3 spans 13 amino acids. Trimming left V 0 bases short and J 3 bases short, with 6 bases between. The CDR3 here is CASSLADDTEAFF. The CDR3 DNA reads TGCGCCAGCAGCTTGGCGGATGACACTGAAGCTTTCTTT.

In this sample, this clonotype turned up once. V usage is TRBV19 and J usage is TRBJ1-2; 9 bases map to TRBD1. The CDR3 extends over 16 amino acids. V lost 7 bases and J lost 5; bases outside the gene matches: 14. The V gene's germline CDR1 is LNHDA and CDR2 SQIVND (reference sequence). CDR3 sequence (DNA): TGTGCCAGTACCAGCGACCCTGGGGACAGGGAGTATGGCTACACCTTC. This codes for CASTSDPGDREYGYTF.

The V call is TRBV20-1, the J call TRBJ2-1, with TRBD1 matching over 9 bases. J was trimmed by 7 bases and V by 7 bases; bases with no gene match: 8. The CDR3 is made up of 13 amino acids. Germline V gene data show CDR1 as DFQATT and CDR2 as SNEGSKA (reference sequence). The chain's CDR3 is CSERRDRVNEQFF. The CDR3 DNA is TGCAGTGAAAGGAGGGACAGGGTAAATGAGCAGTTCTTC.